This TCR beta chain emerged from a study of blood T cell repertoires in COVID-19. CDR3 size: 13 residues. Germline values: CDR1 SGHTA, CDR2 FQGNSA. V was cut by 2 bases and J by 4 bases, with 7 bases left in between. Original data processing: Nucleated cell counts were estimated from reference gene primer amplification. Here immunoSEQ multiplex PCR was the method, and the copy in TCRdb shows in-frame clones only, minus some. V and J calls and clone size are as listed in that table; D and trimming were resolved from the DNA. The sample shows under 250,000 clones, less than 85% of them seen only once. The material sequenced was peripheral blood. The genes are TRBV7-2 and TRBJ2-3; D gene unclear. This clonotype originated in a woman aged 70-85 years with active or convalescent COVID-19. CDR3 residues: CASSLSLADTQYF. CDR3 DNA: TGTGCCAGCAGCTTATCGCTAGCAGATACGCAGTATTTT. Full variable domain (outside the CDR3, taken from reference TRBV7-2 and TRBJ2-3): GAGVSQSPSNKVTEKGKDVELRCDPISGHTALYWYRQSLGQGLEFLIYFQGNSAPDKSGLPSDRFSAERTGGSVSTLTIQRTQQEDSAVYLCASSLSLADTQYFGPGTRLTVL.